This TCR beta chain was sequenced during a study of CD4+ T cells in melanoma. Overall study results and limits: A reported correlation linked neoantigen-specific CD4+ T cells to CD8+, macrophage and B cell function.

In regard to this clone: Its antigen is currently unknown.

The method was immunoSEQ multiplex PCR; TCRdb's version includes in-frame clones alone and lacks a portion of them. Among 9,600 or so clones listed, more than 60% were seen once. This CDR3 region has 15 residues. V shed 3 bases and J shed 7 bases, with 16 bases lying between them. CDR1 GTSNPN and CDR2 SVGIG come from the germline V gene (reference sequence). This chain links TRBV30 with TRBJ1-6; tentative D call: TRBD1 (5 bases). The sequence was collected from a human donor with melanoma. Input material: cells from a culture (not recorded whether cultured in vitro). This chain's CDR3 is CAWSAPGLANSPLHF. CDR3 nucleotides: TGTGCCTGGAGCGCGCCGGGACTGGCAAATTCACCCCTCCACTTT. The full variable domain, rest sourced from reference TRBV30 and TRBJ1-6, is SQTIHQWPATLVQPVGSPLSLECTVEGTSNPNLYWYRQAAGRGLQLLFYSVGIGQISSEVPQNLSASRPQDRQFILSSKKLLLSDSGFYLCAWSAPGLANSPLHFGNGTRLTVT.